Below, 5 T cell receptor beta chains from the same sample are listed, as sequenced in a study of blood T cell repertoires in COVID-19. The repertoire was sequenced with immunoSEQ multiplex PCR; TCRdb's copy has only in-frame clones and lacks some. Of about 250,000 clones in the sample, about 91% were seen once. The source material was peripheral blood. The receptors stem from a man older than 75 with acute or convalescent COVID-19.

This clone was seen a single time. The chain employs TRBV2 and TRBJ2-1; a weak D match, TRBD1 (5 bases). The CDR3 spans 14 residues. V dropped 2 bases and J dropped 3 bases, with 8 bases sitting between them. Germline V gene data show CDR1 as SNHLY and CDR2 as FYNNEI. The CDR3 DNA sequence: TGTGCCAGCAGTGAAAAGCAGGGCTACAATGAGCAGTTCTTC. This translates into CASSEKQGYNEQFF.

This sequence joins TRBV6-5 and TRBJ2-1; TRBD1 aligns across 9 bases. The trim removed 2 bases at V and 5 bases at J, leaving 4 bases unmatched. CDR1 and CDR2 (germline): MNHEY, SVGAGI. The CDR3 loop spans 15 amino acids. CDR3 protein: CASSYPGTGHNEQFF. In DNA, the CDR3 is TGTGCCAGCAGTTACCCCGGGACAGGGCACAATGAGCAGTTCTTC.

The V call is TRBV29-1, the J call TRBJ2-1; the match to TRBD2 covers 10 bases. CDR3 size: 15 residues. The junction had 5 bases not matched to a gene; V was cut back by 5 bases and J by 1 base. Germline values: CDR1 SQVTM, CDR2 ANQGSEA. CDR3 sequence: CSVTSSGGSYNEQFF. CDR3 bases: TGCAGCGTTACCTCTAGCGGGGGTTCCTACAATGAGCAGTTCTTC.

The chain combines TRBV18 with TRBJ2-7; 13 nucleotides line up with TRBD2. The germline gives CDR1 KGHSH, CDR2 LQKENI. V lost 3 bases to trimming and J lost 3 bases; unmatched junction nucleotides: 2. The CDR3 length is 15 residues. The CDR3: CASSPRLAGGYEQYF. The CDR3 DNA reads TGTGCCAGCTCACCGCGACTAGCGGGGGGCTACGAGCAGTACTTC.

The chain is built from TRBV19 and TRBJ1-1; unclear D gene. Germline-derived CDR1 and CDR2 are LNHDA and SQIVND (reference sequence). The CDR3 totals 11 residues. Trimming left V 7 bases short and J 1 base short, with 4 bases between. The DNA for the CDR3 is TGTGCCAGTACTCGGAACACTGAAGCTTTCTTT. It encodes CASTRNTEAFF.